These 27 T cell receptor beta chains came from one sample sequenced in a study of cytomegalovirus exposure and HLA in healthy donors. A multiplex PCR was run with 60 Vbeta primers and 13 Jbeta primers. Produced via immunoSEQ multiplex PCR; TCRdb's table is partial and in-frame only. Of 150,000 to 200,000 clones in the sample, about four fifths were seen once. What was sequenced was PBMCs. The receptor set was obtained from a man aged 50-60 years in good health and CMV-seronegative.

The rearrangement links TRBV19 to TRBJ1-6, with TRBD1 identical over 7 bases. The germline V gene has CDR1 LNHDA and CDR2 SQIVND (reference sequence). V shed 5 bases, J shed 7 bases, and the junction held 8 bases outside the gene matches. This CDR3 has 15 residues. The CDR3 DNA sequence: TGTGCCAGTAGTTTTTATACAGGGGAGAATTCACCCCTCCACTTT. It encodes CASSFYTGENSPLHF.

This chain uses TRBV7-2 with TRBJ2-1, with D unclear. V was cut by 1 base and J by 4 bases, with 11 bases left in between. There are 15 residues in the CDR3. Looked up from germline, CDR1 is SGHTA and CDR2 is FQGNSA. The CDR3 bases are TGTGCCAGCAGCTTAGTGGCTGGCCCTTACAATGAGCAGTTCTTC. It encodes CASSLVAGPYNEQFF.

V and J are TRBV11-2 and TRBJ1-6, with D perhaps TRBD1 (5 bases). In germline, CDR1 is SGHAT, CDR2 FQNNGV. There are 13 residues in the CDR3. V dropped 5 bases and J dropped 12 bases, with 14 bases sitting between them. The CDR3: CASSLGGFRPLHF. The CDR3 DNA reads TGTGCCAGCAGCCTTGGGGGGTTTCGACCCCTCCACTTT.

CDR3 DNA: TGTGCCAGCCAAAACAGGGTTCCCTATGACTATGGCTACACCTTC. It translates to CASQNRVPYDYGYTF. The chain has TRBV27 and TRBJ1-2; a possible D gene is TRBD1 (6 bases). With 8 bases removed from V and 3 bases from J, the gap between germline ends came to 19 bases. This CDR3 has 15 residues. Germline V gene data show CDR1 as MNHEY and CDR2 as SMNVEV (reference sequence).

The table lists this clone with a few counts. The chain has TRBV4-3 and TRBJ1-2; tentative D call: TRBD1 (6 bases). In germline, CDR1 is LGHNA, CDR2 YSLEER. The CDR3 runs to 16 residues. Trimming removed 2 bases at V and 2 bases at J, with 15 bases between. The CDR3 bases are TGCGCCAGCAGCCAATCCTCACAGGGAGGGAACTATGGCTACACCTTC. It is translated as CASSQSSQGGNYGYTF.

The rearrangement joins TRBV5-1 to TRBJ2-2; 9 nucleotides match TRBD1. Germline trimming cut 4 bases from V and 4 bases from J; bases unmatched to any gene: 8. The CDR3 consists of 16 residues. Germline V gene lookup returns CDR1 SGHRS and CDR2 YFSETQ. CDR3 sequence (DNA): TGCGCCAGCAGCCGTATTATACAGGGGGCCACCGGGGAGCTGTTTTTT. As protein: CASSRIIQGATGELFF.

CDR3 in amino acids: CASSLMSGNPYNSPLHF. The CDR3, as DNA: TGCGCCAGCAGCTTAATGTCAGGGAACCCCTATAATTCACCCCTCCACTTT. The V gene is TRBV5-1, the J gene TRBJ1-6, with D tentatively TRBD1 (5 bases). The CDR3 covers 17 residues. Between the trimmed V and J ends, which lost 2 bases and 2 bases, there was a span of 14 bases. Germline CDR1 SGHRS, CDR2 YFSETQ.

CDR3 DNA sequence: TGTGCCAGTAGTCGCTTAACTAGCCCTGTGGGGCGCGAGCAGTACTTC. The encoded protein is CASSRLTSPVGREQYF. This chain uses TRBV19 with TRBJ2-7; weak D call: TRBD2 (6 bases). V shed 5 bases and J shed 6 bases, with 23 bases lying between them. The CDR3 totals 16 residues. Per germline, CDR1 LNHDA and CDR2 SQIVND (reference sequence).

CDR3 region: CASSPPPYRTGDTYEQYF. As DNA, the CDR3 is TGTGCCAGCAGCCCACCACCTTACAGGACAGGGGATACCTACGAGCAGTACTTC. This rearrangement joins TRBV5-8 to TRBJ2-7; 9 nucleotides line up with TRBD1. The CDR3 runs to 18 residues. In germline, CDR1 is SGHTS, CDR2 YDEGEE. V lost 4 bases, J lost 2 bases, and 16 bases stayed unmatched.

J is TRBJ2-5 and V is TRBV5-1, with 7 bases aligning to TRBD1. Germline V lookup: CDR1 SGHRS, CDR2 YFSETQ. The V and J ends lost 4 bases and 1 base, in that order; junction bases with no gene match: 7. This CDR3 region has 15 residues. CDR3 DNA: TGCGCCAGCAGCCCGGGACAGCTGGCCCAAGAGACCCAGTACTTC. Translated, it gives CASSPGQLAQETQYF.

This chain links TRBV6-4 with TRBJ2-6, with 11 bases aligning to TRBD2. This CDR3 comprises 20 residues. V trimming: 4 bases; J trimming: 0 bases; junction bases outside the gene matches: 11. CDR1 and CDR2 (germline): MRHNA, SNTAGT. The CDR3 protein is CASSALHPTSGVSGANVLTF. The DNA for the CDR3 is TGTGCCAGCAGTGCCCTTCACCCGACTAGCGGGGTCTCTGGGGCCAACGTCCTGACTTTC.

The rearrangement uses TRBV28 and TRBJ1-5; 9 bases fit TRBD1. The CDR3 totals 14 residues. The V gene's germline CDR1 is MDHEN and CDR2 SYDVKM. J gave up 8 bases and V 6 bases, and 8 bases lay outside the gene matches. The DNA for the CDR3 is TGTGCCAGCAGGATGGACAGGGGCGGGAAGCCCCAGCATTTT. Amino acids: CASRMDRGGKPQHF.

Comment on this clone: A read error may produce the germline difference seen at one junction end. This sequence joins TRBV7-9 and TRBJ1-2; D not certain. The CDR3 sequence is 14 residues long. Germline loops: CDR1 SEHNR, CDR2 FQNEAQ (reference sequence). The CDR3 DNA is TGTTCCAGCAGTACCCTATCAGGAACATATGGCTACACCTTC. Translated: CSSSTLSGTYGYTF. The complete variable domain, with remaining parts taken from reference TRBV7-9 and TRBJ1-2, reads DTGVSQNPRHKITKRGQNVTFRCDPISEHNRLYWYRQTLGQGPEFLTYFQNEAQLEKSRLLSDRFSAERPKGSFSTLEIQRTEQGDSAMYLCSSSTLSGTYGYTFGSGTRLTVV.

V usage is TRBV9 and J usage is TRBJ1-6; D is perhaps TRBD1 (6 bases). The germline CDR1 and CDR2 sequences are SGDLS and YYNGEE. This CDR3 region has 15 residues. V dropped 0 bases and J dropped 11 bases, with 15 bases sitting between them. CDR3: CASSVGGGQKTPLHF. The CDR3 DNA reads TGTGCCAGCAGCGTAGGCGGGGGCCAGAAGACACCCCTCCACTTT.

The J gene is TRBJ2-2, the V gene TRBV11-2; 8 bases map to TRBD2. This CDR3 contains 14 residues. Germline values: CDR1 SGHAT, CDR2 FQNNGV. J was trimmed by 6 bases and V by 5 bases; bases with no gene match: 5. The CDR3 sequence: CASSLRAGAGELFF. The CDR3 coding sequence is TGTGCCAGCAGCCTCCGAGCGGGAGCCGGGGAGCTGTTTTTT.

This chain joins TRBV5-5 and TRBJ2-3; TRBD2 aligns across 13 bases. CDR3 length: 16 residues. CDR1 is SGHKS, CDR2 YYEKEE, per germline (reference sequence). The J segment lost 6 bases and the V segment lost 4 bases, leaving 8 bases of the junction unmatched. The CDR3 sequence: CASSRTSGGAPDTQYF. In nucleotides, the CDR3 is TGTGCCAGCAGCCGAACTAGCGGGGGGGCCCCCGATACGCAGTATTTT.

The CDR3 region has the DNA TGCGCCAGCAGCCCGGGGACAGGGGGTATGCAAGAGACCCAGTACTTC. It specifies CASSPGTGGMQETQYF. The V gene is TRBV4-1, the J gene TRBJ2-5; 11 bases agree with TRBD1. CDR3 length: 16 amino acids. Germline CDR1 is MGHRA and CDR2 is YSYEKL. The V and J ends lost 4 bases and 2 bases, in that order; junction bases with no gene match: 6.

The chain employs TRBV6-5 and TRBJ2-3, with 10 nucleotides matching TRBD1. The CDR3 consists of 15 residues. Germline CDR1 is MNHEY and CDR2 is SVGAGI. J was trimmed by 7 bases and V by 6 bases; bases with no gene match: 10. DNA for the CDR3: TGTGCCAGCAGCTCCGACAGGGGGCGTGGGAATACGCAGTATTTT. Its translation is CASSSDRGRGNTQYF.

Comment on this clone: The same CDR3 can be traced to other DNA sequences in this sample. CDR3 bases: TGTGCCAGCAGCTTATCTGGACAGACTTACGAGCAGTACTTC. Amino acid sequence: CASSLSGQTYEQYF. This chain joins TRBV7-9 and TRBJ2-7, with a possible D match to TRBD1 (6 bases). Germline CDR1 SEHNR, CDR2 FQNEAQ (reference sequence). V was cut by 2 bases and J by 4 bases, with 12 bases left in between. This CDR3 spans 14 amino acids.

The V call is TRBV5-4, the J call TRBJ2-5; 7 bases map to TRBD1. The tail of the sequence fits TRBJ2-7 better, so the J call may be wrong. There are 16 residues in the CDR3. The V gene's germline CDR1 is SGHNT and CDR2 YYREEE (reference sequence). CDR3: CASSPLSSRQGGEQYF. In DNA, the CDR3 is TGTGCCAGCAGCCCCCTTTCTTCAAGACAGGGCGGCGAGCAGTACTTC.

V and J are TRBV19 and TRBJ1-1, with TRBD1 identical over 7 bases. Germline assignment: CDR1 LNHDA and CDR2 SQIVND (reference sequence). This CDR3 spans 14 amino acids. The V gene end was trimmed by 4 bases and the J gene end by 5 bases; junction bases not matched to a gene: 7. The CDR3 nucleotides read TGTGCCAGTAGTACCCACAGGGGAACGACTGAAGCTTTCTTT. This encodes CASSTHRGTTEAFF.

The chain employs TRBV7-2 and TRBJ2-1; 9 nucleotides match TRBD2. V gave up 5 bases and J gave up 8 bases; unmatched junction bases: 10. The germline V gene encodes CDR1 SGHTA and CDR2 FQGNSA. CDR3 length: 15 residues. The CDR3 region is CASSNLPAGGDEQFF. The CDR3 DNA reads as TGTGCCAGCAGCAATCTACCAGCGGGGGGAGATGAGCAGTTCTTC.

The J gene is TRBJ2-3, the V gene TRBV18; 8 nucleotides match TRBD1. The germline V gene has CDR1 KGHSH and CDR2 LQKENI. V lost 0 bases and J lost 1; bases outside the gene matches: 3. CDR3 length equals 16 residues. The CDR3 reads CASSPPTRGRTDTQYF. In DNA form, the CDR3 reads TGTGCCAGCTCACCACCGACCAGGGGGCGCACAGATACGCAGTATTTT.

This clone appeared a single time. The V call is TRBV6-5, the J call TRBJ2-5, with 10 bases identical to TRBD1. The germline V gene has CDR1 MNHEY and CDR2 SVGAGI. The CDR3 has 15 amino acids. V gave up 7 bases and J gave up 6 bases; unmatched junction bases: 11. CDR3: CASTRTGGNRKTQYF. Here the CDR3 DNA reads TGTGCCAGCACCAGGACAGGGGGGAATCGAAAGACCCAGTACTTC.

The chain recombines TRBV27 with TRBJ2-1; the D gene is possibly TRBD2 (6 bases). The CDR3 runs to 16 residues. Looked up from germline, CDR1 is MNHEY and CDR2 is SMNVEV (reference sequence). V was clipped by 4 bases and J by 4 bases, with 17 bases between them. In DNA form, the CDR3 reads TGTGCCAGCAGTTCCGACGGACCCGGGACTTACAATGAGCAGTTCTTC. Translating it yields CASSSDGPGTYNEQFF.

This chain joins TRBV5-1 and TRBJ2-7, with D perhaps TRBD1 (6 bases). The length of the CDR3 is 14 residues. V lost 2 bases, J lost 3 bases, and 12 bases lay in between. Germline loops: CDR1 SGHRS, CDR2 YFSETQ. CDR3 coding DNA: TGCGCCAGCAGCTTCGCCGGACAGTACTACGAGCAGTACTTC. Translating gives CASSFAGQYYEQYF. The complete variable domain, with remaining parts taken from reference TRBV5-1 and TRBJ2-7, reads KAGVTQTPRYLIKTRGQQVTLSCSPISGHRSVSWYQQTPGQGLQFLFEYFSETQRNKGNFPGRFSGRQFSNSRSEMNVSTLELGDSALYLCASSFAGQYYEQYFGPGTRLTVT.

A word on this clone: One junction end disagrees with the germline gene, perhaps due to a read error. The V and J genes are TRBV28 and TRBJ1-2; 9 nucleotides line up with TRBD1. This CDR3 has 11 amino acids. Germline assignment: CDR1 MDHEN and CDR2 SYDVKM. In nucleotides, the CDR3 is TGTGCCAGCAGTTTAATCCGGGACAGGGAATTC. It specifies CASSLIRDREF.